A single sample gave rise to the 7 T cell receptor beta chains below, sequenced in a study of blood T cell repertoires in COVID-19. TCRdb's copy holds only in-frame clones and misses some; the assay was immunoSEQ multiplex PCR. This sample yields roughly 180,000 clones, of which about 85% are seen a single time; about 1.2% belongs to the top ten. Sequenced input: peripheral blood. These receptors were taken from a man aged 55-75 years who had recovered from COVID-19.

This CDR3 reads CASSLEGQAPLFSYEQYF. As DNA, the CDR3 is TGTGCCAGCAGCTTAGAAGGACAGGCCCCTTTATTCTCCTACGAGCAGTACTTC. The gene calls are TRBV7-6 and TRBJ2-7; 7 bases align to TRBD1. V gave up 1 base and J gave up 0 bases; unmatched junction bases: 12. In germline, CDR1 is SGHVS, CDR2 FNYEAQ. The CDR3 contains 18 residues.

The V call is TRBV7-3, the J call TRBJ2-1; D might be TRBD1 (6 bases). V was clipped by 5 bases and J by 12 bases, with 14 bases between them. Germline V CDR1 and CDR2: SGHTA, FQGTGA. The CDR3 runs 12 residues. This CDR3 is CASSHEQGRQFF. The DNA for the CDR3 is TGTGCCAGCAGCCACGAACAGGGCAGGCAGTTCTTC.

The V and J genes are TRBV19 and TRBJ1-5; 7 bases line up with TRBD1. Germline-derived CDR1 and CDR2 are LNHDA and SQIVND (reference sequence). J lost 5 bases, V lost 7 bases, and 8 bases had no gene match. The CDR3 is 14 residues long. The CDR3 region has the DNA TGTGCCAGTACACGGGTTCAGGGGGATCAGCCCCAGCATTTT. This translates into CASTRVQGDQPQHF.

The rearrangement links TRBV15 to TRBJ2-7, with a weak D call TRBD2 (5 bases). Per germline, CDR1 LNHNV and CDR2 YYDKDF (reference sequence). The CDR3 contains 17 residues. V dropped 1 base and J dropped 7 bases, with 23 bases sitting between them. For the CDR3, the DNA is TGTGCCACCAGCAGAGTCCCCCCCCGGGGTGGGTCCACTGAGCAGTACTTC. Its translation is CATSRVPPRGGSTEQYF. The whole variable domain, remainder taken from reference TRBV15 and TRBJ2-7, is DAMVIQNPRYQVTQFGKPVTLSCSQTLNHNVMYWYQQKSSQAPKLLFHYYDKDFNNEADTPDNFQSRRPNTSFCFLDIRSPGLGDTAMYLCATSRVPPRGGSTEQYFGPGTRLTVT.

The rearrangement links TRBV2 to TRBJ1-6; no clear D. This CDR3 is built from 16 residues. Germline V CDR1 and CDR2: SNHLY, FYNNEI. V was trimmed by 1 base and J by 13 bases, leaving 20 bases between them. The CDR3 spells CASSEGLRDTGFPLHF. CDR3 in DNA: TGTGCCAGCAGTGAAGGTTTAAGAGACACCGGTTTCCCCCTCCACTTT.

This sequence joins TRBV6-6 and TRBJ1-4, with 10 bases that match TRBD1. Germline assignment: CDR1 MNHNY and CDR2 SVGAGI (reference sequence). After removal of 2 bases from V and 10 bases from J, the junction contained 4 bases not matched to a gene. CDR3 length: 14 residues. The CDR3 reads CASSYGTGDGKLFF. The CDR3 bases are TGTGCCAGCAGTTACGGGACAGGGGATGGAAAACTGTTTTTT.

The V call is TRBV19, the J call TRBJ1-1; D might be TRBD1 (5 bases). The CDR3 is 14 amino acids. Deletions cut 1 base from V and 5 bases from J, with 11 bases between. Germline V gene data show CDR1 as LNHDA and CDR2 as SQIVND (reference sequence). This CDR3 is CASSIVRGYTEAFF. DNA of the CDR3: TGTGCCAGTAGTATAGTAAGGGGTTATACTGAAGCTTTCTTT.